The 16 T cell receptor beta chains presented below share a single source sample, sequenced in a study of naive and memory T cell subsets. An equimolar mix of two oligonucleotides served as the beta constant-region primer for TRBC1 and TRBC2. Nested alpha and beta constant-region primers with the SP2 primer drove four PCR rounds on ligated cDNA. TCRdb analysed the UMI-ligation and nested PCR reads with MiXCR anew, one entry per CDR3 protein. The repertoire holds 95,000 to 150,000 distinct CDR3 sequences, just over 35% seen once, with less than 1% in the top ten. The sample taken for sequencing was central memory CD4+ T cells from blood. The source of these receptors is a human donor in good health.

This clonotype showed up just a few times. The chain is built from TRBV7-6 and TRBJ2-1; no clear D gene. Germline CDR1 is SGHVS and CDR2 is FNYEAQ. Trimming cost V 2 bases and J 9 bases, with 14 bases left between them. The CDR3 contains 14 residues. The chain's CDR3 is CASSLLSQNGEQFF. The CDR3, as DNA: TGTGCCAGCAGCTTACTATCGCAAAACGGTGAGCAGTTCTTC.

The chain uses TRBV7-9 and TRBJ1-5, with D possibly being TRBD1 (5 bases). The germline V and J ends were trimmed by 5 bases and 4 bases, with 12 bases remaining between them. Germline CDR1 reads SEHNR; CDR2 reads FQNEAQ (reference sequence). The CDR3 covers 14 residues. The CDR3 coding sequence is TGTGCCAGCAGCCGCCGGGGGAGAAATCAGCCCCAGCATTTT. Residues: CASSRRGRNQPQHF.

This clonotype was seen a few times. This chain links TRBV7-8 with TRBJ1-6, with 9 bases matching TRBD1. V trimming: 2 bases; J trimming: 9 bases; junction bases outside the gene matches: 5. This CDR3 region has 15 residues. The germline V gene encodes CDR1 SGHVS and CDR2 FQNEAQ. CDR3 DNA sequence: TGTGCCAGCAGCTTAATTAGGACAGGGGTTTCACCCCTCCACTTT. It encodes CASSLIRTGVSPLHF.

CDR3: CASSLLDRTGEQYF. CDR3 DNA: TGTGCCAGCAGCTTGCTGGACAGGACCGGCGAGCAGTACTTC. V gene TRBV7-3 combines with J gene TRBJ2-7; 7 positions agree with TRBD1. In germline, CDR1 is SGHTA, CDR2 FQGTGA. The trim removed 3 bases at V and 6 bases at J, leaving 8 bases unmatched. The CDR3 totals 14 residues.

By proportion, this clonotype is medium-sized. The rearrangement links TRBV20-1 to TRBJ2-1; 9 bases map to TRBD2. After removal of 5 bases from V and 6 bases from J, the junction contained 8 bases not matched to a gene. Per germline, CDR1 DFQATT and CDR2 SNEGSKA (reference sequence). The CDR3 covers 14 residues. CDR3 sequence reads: CSAGGTSFPNEQFF. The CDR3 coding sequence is TGCAGTGCTGGAGGGACTAGCTTCCCCAATGAGCAGTTCTTC.

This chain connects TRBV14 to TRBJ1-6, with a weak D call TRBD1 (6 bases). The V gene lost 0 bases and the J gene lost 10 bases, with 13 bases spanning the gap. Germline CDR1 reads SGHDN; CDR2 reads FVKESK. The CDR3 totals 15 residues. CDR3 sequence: CASSQEMLGGSPLHF. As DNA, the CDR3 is TGTGCCAGCAGCCAAGAAATGTTAGGGGGATCACCCCTCCACTTT.

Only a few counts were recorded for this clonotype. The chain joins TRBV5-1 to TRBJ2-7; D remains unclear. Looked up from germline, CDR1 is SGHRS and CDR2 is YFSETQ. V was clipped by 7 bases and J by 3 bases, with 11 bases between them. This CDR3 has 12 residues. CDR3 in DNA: TGCGCCAGCGGCCTGAACTTCTACGAGCAGTACTTC. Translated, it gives CASGLNFYEQYF.

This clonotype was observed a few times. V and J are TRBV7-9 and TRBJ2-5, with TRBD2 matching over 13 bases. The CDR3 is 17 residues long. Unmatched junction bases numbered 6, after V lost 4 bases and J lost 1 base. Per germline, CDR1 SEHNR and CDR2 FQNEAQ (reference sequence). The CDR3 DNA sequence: TGTGCCAGCAGCTCTAGGACTAGCGGGAGTCGCCAAGAGACCCAGTACTTC. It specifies CASSSRTSGSRQETQYF.

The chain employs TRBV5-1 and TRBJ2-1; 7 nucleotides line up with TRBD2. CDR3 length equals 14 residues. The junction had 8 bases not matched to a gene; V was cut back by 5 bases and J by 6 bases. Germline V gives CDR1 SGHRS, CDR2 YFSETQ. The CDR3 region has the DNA TGCGCCAGCAGTGGGGGAGGGCGGGGCAATGAGCAGTTCTTC. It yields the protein CASSGGGRGNEQFF.

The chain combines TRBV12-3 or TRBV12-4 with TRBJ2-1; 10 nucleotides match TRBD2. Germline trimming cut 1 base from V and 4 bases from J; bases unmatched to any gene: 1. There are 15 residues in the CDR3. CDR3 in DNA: TGTGCCAGCAGTTTAGGTAGCGGGAGGTACAATGAGCAGTTCTTC. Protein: CASSLGSGRYNEQFF.

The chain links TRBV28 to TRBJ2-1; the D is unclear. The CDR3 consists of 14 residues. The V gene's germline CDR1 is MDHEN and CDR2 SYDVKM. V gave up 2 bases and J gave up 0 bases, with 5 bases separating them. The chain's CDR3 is CASSLGFSYNEQFF. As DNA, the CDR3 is TGTGCCAGCAGTTTAGGATTCTCCTACAATGAGCAGTTCTTC.

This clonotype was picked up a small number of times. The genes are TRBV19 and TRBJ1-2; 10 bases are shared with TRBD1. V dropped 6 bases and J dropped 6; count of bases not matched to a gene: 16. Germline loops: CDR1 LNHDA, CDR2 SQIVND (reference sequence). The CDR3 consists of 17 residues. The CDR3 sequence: CASSDRGRDGLRNGYTF. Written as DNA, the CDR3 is TGTGCCAGTAGCGACAGGGGGCGCGACGGTCTAAGGAATGGCTACACCTTC.

The chain's CDR3 is CSVAGTTSSYNEQFF. The CDR3 DNA reads TGCAGCGTTGCCGGGACTACTAGCTCCTACAATGAGCAGTTCTTC. The chain recombines TRBV29-1 with TRBJ2-1; 7 nucleotides line up with TRBD2. This CDR3 is built from 15 residues. Germline loops: CDR1 SQVTM, CDR2 ANQGSEA. Trimming cost V 4 bases and J 0 bases; bases outside gene matches: 6.

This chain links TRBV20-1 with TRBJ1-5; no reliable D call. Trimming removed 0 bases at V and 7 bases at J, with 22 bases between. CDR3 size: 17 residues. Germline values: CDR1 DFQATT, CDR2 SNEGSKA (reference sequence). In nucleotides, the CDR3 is TGCAGTGCTAGAGATTATCGGGTAGGAGGGAGCGGGCAGCCCCAGCATTTT. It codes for CSARDYRVGGSGQPQHF.

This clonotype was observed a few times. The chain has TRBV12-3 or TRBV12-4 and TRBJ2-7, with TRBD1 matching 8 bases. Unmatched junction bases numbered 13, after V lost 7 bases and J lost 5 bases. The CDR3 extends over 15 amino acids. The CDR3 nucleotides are TGTGCCAGCAACGAACGGACAGGGACTCCGAACGAGCAGTACTTC. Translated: CASNERTGTPNEQYF.

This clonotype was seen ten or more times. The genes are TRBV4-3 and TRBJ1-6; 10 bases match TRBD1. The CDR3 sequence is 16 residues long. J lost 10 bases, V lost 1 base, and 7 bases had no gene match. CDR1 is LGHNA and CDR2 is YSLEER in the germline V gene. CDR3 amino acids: CASSQGQGAVGSPLHF. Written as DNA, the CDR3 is TGCGCCAGCAGCCAAGGACAGGGGGCGGTTGGATCACCCCTCCACTTT.